The sequence of this TCR beta chain was determined in a study of shared clonotypes between healthy human individuals. Study summary: CD8 memory received one plate per donor, CD8 naive two, CD4 memory three and CD4 naive three. The study's findings and limits: About 5% of naive CD4 clonotypes were shared across a handful of donors.

It was about 210 ng DNA, approximately 28,000 T cell genomes, that sorted-subset replicate PCRs used. The assay was immunoSEQ multiplex PCR, and TCRdb's table has in-frame clones only and misses some. The sample has hundreds of thousands of clones, around 72% seen once. Everyone who donated was a Caucasian adult who lived in Nashville, Tennessee. As to this clone: Antigen: not known.

The clonotype comes from a woman aged 25 to 45 in good health. Input material: memory CD4+ T cells sorted from blood. Documented subset: CD45RA-negative fraction.

The CDR3 region has the DNA TGTGCCAGCAGCCGAGACGGGACAGGGGATGGCTACACCTTC. It codes for CASSRDGTGDGYTF. The chain uses TRBV7-9 and TRBJ1-2; 10 positions agree with TRBD1. Per germline, CDR1 SEHNR and CDR2 FQNEAQ (reference sequence). Trimming cost V 5 bases and J 6 bases; bases outside gene matches: 6. This CDR3 has 14 amino acids.